The TCR beta chain under discussion was sequenced for a study of CD8+ T cells in alopecia areata. Broader study findings: The study found tofacitinib significantly decreased scalp clonality and expanded CD8+ clones among the top 100.

About this clone: Antigen: not known.

RNA was isolated and reverse transcribed to cDNA, the sequencing template. The assay was immunoSEQ multiplex PCR, and TCRdb's table has in-frame clones only and misses some. The sample has 160,000 or so clones; roughly 60% are singletons. Treatment: oral pan-JAK inhibitor, 5-10 mg twice daily. PBMCs served as the source from which CD4+ and CD8+ T cells were sorted. The V gene's germline CDR1 is MNHEY and CDR2 SMNVEV (reference sequence). The CDR3 length is 15 residues. V was clipped by 0 bases and J by 2 bases, with 11 bases between them. The sequencing here drew on CD4+ T cells sorted from blood, taken between weeks 55 and 65, from a patient treated with tofacitinib. The receptor was derived from a human donor with alopecia areata. The V and J genes are TRBV27 and TRBJ2-7; D is undetermined. The CDR3 is CASSLSAGATYEQYF. The CDR3 DNA is TGTGCCAGCAGTTTATCGGCAGGAGCCACCTACGAGCAGTACTTC.